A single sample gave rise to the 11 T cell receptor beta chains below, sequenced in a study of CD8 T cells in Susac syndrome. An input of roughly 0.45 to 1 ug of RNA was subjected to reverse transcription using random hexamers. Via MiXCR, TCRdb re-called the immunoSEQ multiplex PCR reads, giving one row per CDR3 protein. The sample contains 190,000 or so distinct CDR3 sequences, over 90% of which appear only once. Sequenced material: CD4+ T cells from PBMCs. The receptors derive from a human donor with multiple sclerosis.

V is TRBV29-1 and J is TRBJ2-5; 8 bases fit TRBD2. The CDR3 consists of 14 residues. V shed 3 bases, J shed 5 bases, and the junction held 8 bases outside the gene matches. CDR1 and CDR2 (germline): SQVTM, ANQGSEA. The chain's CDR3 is CSVEGSGERETQYF. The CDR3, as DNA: TGCAGCGTTGAGGGTAGCGGGGAAAGGGAGACCCAGTACTTC.

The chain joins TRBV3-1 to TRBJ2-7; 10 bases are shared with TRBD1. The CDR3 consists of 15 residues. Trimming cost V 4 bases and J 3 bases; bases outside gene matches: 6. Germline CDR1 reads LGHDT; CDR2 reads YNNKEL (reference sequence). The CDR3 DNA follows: TGTGCCAGCAGCCCAGCCGGGACAGGGGACTACGAGCAGTACTTC. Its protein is CASSPAGTGDYEQYF.

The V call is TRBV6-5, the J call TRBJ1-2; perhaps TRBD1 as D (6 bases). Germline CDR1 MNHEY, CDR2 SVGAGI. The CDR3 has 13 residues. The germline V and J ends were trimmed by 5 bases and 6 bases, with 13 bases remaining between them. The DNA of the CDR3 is TGTGCCAGCAGTGACAACAGGGAGCATGGCTACACCTTC. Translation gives CASSDNREHGYTF.

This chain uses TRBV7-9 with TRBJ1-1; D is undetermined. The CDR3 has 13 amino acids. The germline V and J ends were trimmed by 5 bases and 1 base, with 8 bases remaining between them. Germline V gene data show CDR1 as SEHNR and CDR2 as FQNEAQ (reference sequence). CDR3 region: CASSVSRNTEAFF. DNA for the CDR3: TGTGCCAGCAGCGTTTCCCGGAACACTGAAGCTTTCTTT.

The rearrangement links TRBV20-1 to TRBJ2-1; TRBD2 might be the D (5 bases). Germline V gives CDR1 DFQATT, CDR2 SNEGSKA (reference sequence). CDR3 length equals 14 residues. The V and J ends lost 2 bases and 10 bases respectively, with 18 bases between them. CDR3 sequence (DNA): TGCAGTGCTAGATTCCTTTCTAGCCGTGGCGAGCAGTTCTTC. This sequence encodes CSARFLSSRGEQFF.

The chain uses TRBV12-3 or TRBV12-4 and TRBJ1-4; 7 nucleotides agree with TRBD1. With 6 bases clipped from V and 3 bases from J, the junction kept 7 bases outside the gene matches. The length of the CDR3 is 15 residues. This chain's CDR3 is CASSQRTGPNEKLFF. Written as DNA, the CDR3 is TGTGCCAGCAGCCAACGGACAGGTCCTAATGAAAAACTGTTTTTT.

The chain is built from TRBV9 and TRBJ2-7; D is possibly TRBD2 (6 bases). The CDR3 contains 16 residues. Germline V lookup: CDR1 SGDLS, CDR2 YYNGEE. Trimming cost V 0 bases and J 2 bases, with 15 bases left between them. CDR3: CASSVEGTPPTYEQYF. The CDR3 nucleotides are TGTGCCAGCAGCGTAGAGGGGACTCCTCCTACCTACGAGCAGTACTTC.

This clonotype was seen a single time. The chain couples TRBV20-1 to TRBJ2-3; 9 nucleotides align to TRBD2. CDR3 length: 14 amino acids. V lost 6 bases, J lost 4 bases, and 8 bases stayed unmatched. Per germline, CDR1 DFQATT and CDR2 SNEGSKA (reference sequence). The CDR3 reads CSAGEREASDTQYF. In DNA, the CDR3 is TGCAGTGCCGGGGAGCGGGAGGCATCAGATACGCAGTATTTT.

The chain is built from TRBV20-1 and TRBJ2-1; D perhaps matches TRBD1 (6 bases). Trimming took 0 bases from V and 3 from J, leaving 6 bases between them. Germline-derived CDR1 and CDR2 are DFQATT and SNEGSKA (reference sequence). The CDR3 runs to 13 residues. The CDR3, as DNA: TGCAGTGCTAGAGAGGACAGCTACAATGAGCAGTTCTTC. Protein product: CSAREDSYNEQFF.

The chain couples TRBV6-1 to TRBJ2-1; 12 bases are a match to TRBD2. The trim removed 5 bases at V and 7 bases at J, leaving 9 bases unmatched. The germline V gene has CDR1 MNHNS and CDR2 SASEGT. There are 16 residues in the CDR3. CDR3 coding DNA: TGTGCCAGCAGTCCCCCCGGACTAGCGGGAAGGAATGAGCAGTTCTTC. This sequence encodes CASSPPGLAGRNEQFF.

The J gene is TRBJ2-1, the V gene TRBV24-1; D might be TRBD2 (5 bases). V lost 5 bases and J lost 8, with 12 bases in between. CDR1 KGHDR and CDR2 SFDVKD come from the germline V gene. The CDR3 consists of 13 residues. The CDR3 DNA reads TGTGCCACCAGTGTCCCCGTGAGGGATGAGCAGTTCTTC. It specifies CATSVPVRDEQFF.